Listed here are 14 T cell receptor beta chains from one sample, sequenced in a study of T cell responses to AZD1222 COVID-19 vaccine. Data came from immunoSEQ multiplex PCR; TCRdb stores just in-frame clones and leaves some out. The sample contains approximately 150,000 clones, 90% to 95% of which appear only once. The sequences come from peripheral blood, collected after recovery from COVID-19. Source of these receptors: an adult who had recovered from COVID-19.

The rearrangement joins TRBV3-1 (or the pseudogene TRBV3-2) to TRBJ2-7; 8 bases are shared with TRBD2. The CDR3 spans 18 residues. Losses at the gene ends were 4 bases for V and 3 bases for J; bases not matched to a gene: 17. Germline CDR1 and CDR2: LGHDT and YNNKEL (reference sequence). This chain's CDR3 is CASSRRGSGISLGYEQYF. For the CDR3, the DNA is TGTGCCAGCAGCCGGCGGGGTAGCGGGATCTCCCTCGGCTACGAGCAGTACTTC.

The CDR3 coding sequence is TGTGCCAGCAGCCCCGGGACAGGGGCCTCCTACGAGCAGTACTTC. Protein sequence: CASSPGTGASYEQYF. The genes are TRBV7-9 and TRBJ2-7, with TRBD1 matching over 10 bases. CDR3 length: 15 residues. Germline CDR1 and CDR2: SEHNR and FQNEAQ (reference sequence). Unmatched junction bases numbered 4, after V lost 5 bases and J lost 0 bases.

CDR3 loop: CASSAGQGVSEQYF. As DNA, the CDR3 is TGTGCCAGCAGCGCGGGACAGGGGGTAAGCGAGCAGTACTTC. The chain employs TRBV9 and TRBJ2-7, with 11 bases lining up with TRBD1. In germline, CDR1 is SGDLS, CDR2 YYNGEE. There are 14 residues in the CDR3. After removal of 3 bases from V and 6 bases from J, the junction contained 5 bases not matched to a gene.

This clone was counted a single time. The chain links TRBV27 to TRBJ2-3; D is possibly TRBD1 (5 bases). V was clipped by 4 bases and J by 1 base, with 9 bases between them. The CDR3 sequence is 14 residues long. CDR1 and CDR2 (germline): MNHEY, SMNVEV (reference sequence). The CDR3 region is CASSWGSGTDTQYF. CDR3 bases: TGTGCCAGCAGTTGGGGCTCCGGCACAGATACGCAGTATTTT.

The chain combines TRBV5-1 with TRBJ2-5, with TRBD2 identical over 8 bases. The CDR3 extends over 18 amino acids. Unmatched junction bases numbered 16, after V lost 4 bases and J lost 2 bases. Per the germline V gene, CDR1 is SGHRS and CDR2 is YFSETQ. The CDR3 sequence is CASSPMGGRPKGQETQYF. CDR3 bases: TGCGCCAGCAGCCCTATGGGCGGGAGGCCGAAGGGGCAAGAGACCCAGTACTTC.

The V call is TRBV25-1, the J call TRBJ2-1, with 9 bases that match TRBD1. Germline CDR1 MGHDK, CDR2 SYGVNS. The CDR3 has 15 amino acids. The junction had 7 bases not matched to a gene; V was cut back by 4 bases and J by 6 bases. The chain's CDR3 is CASSARTGDFNEQFF. The CDR3 bases are TGTGCCAGCAGTGCACGGACAGGGGACTTCAATGAGCAGTTCTTC.

V is TRBV6-5 and J is TRBJ1-5; D remains ambiguous. V lost 6 bases and J lost 6, with 18 bases in between. Germline-derived CDR1 and CDR2 are MNHEY and SVGAGI. The CDR3 extends over 15 amino acids. The CDR3 nucleotides are TGTGCCAGCAGGCCCCTCCCCCCGCCCATTCAGCCCCAGCATTTT. It translates to CASRPLPPPIQPQHF.

This clone has just a few counts. This chain joins TRBV19 and TRBJ2-2, with a tentative D call TRBD2 (6 bases). From germline, CDR1 is LNHDA and CDR2 SQIVND (reference sequence). Trimming left V 3 bases short and J 5 bases short, with 10 bases between. The CDR3 covers 14 residues. The CDR3 loop is CASSIGGRTGELFF. The CDR3 region has the DNA TGTGCCAGTAGTATCGGGGGTCGGACCGGGGAGCTGTTTTTT.

The chain joins TRBV4-1 to TRBJ2-7, with D maybe TRBD1 (5 bases). The CDR3 is made up of 16 amino acids. Germline-derived CDR1 and CDR2 are MGHRA and YSYEKL. The V end lost 0 bases, the J end lost 3 bases, and 15 bases lay between the germline ends. DNA of the CDR3: TGCGCCAGCAGCCAAGAGCCAGGGTCCCTTGGCTACGAGCAGTACTTC. Residues: CASSQEPGSLGYEQYF.

The chain carries TRBV7-2 and TRBJ1-1; a weak D match, TRBD1 (6 bases). Trimming removed 4 bases from V and 2 bases from J, with 14 bases in between. In germline, CDR1 is SGHTA, CDR2 FQGNSA. This CDR3 region has 15 residues. In DNA, the CDR3 is TGTGCCAGCAGCTCGCCGGGACAACTAAACACTGAAGCTTTCTTT. This sequence encodes CASSSPGQLNTEAFF.

This rearrangement joins TRBV3-1 (or the pseudogene TRBV3-2) to TRBJ2-3, with D maybe TRBD2 (5 bases). Germline CDR1 LGHDT, CDR2 YNNKEL (reference sequence). The CDR3 extends over 16 amino acids. With 4 bases removed from V and 0 bases from J, the gap between germline ends came to 14 bases. CDR3 bases: TGTGCCAGCAGCCTCCGGAGGAGCGGAAGCACAGATACGCAGTATTTT. Amino acids: CASSLRRSGSTDTQYF.

The chain is built from TRBV4-1 and TRBJ2-1; D may be TRBD2 (5 bases). The CDR3 is made up of 13 amino acids. CDR1 and CDR2 from the germline V gene are MGHRA and YSYEKL. V was trimmed by 0 bases and J by 12 bases, leaving 12 bases between them. The chain's CDR3 is CASSQDFSARQFF. DNA of the CDR3: TGCGCCAGCAGCCAAGATTTTAGCGCCAGGCAGTTCTTC.

The rearrangement joins TRBV28 to TRBJ1-2; D possibly corresponds to TRBD1 (6 bases). In germline, CDR1 is MDHEN, CDR2 SYDVKM. V was pared by 5 bases and J by 4 bases, with 17 bases between. This CDR3 region has 15 residues. The CDR3 bases are TGTGCCAGCAGTCTACTACCCGGGGGCGCCTATGGCTACACCTTC. This translates into CASSLLPGGAYGYTF.

The rearrangement links TRBV28 to TRBJ1-5; the D gene is possibly TRBD1 (5 bases). This CDR3 is 12 amino acids long. Germline V gene data show CDR1 as MDHEN and CDR2 as SYDVKM. Trimming stripped 7 bases from V and 4 bases from J, with 8 bases between. The CDR3 DNA sequence: TGTGCCAGCAAAACAGGTAATCAGCCCCAGCATTTT. Protein: CASKTGNQPQHF.